This T cell receptor (beta chain) was retrieved from a study of CD8 T cells in ankylosing spondylitis (dated by TCRdb to about 2017). For the study in its entirety: T cell receptor beta repertoires were profiled in healthy donors and ankylosing spondylitis patients so that disease-linked TCR variants could be found. The whole study cohort included 108 healthy donors and over 20 ankylosing spondylitis patients. Peripheral blood samples were taken, and synovial fluid was additionally collected from ankylosing spondylitis patients. Overall study outcomes, separate from this receptor: Blood from ankylosing spondylitis patients appeared to be characterized by a TCR beta motif made up of eight highly homologous amino acid variants. Some of the motif variants had been reported before in the synovial fluid and blood of reactive arthritis patients, a finding that suggests common disease-initiation mechanisms. The disease-linked clones were reported as significantly enriched in matched synovial fluid samples from ankylosing spondylitis patients. The disease-linked clones showed a CD8+ phenotype and occurred at relatively low frequencies in peripheral blood.

Reads for this sample came from an Illumina HiSeq 2500. Quantitative 5'-RACE with molecular barcodes was used to prepare TCR beta libraries. For the original study's pipeline: A new computational method, built on a probabilistic model of VDJ rearrangement, was used to identify disease-linked TCR variants. Using fastp trimming at Q25 and MiXCR clonotype assembly, TCRdb reanalyzed the public sequencing data and kept in-frame beta chains. Entries are consolidated by CDR3 protein sequence, retaining the most common genes and DNA. These V and J calls derive from TCRdb rather than the authors' analysis. This sample lists about 200,000 distinct CDR3 sequences; around 24% were detected once. The ten largest clones take up more than 6.5% of the sample. Concerning this clonotype itself: What this receptor recognizes is not known. No much larger clone exists at a distance of one base, and base qualities are not known.

Relative to germline, V is 6 bases shorter and J is 8 bases shorter, with 13 bases between their ends. Inclusive of the bounding cysteine and phenylalanine, the CDR3 is 12 residues long. The sequence is cut down to CDR3 DNA, 36 bases in frame from base 1. The V and J segments used are TRBV12-3 or TRBV12-4 and TRBJ1-2; a confident D gene designation cannot be given. The source is a male donor with ankylosing spondylitis or in good health (not recorded which). The sequenced sample consisted of blood, either unsorted or a sorted T cell fraction (not recorded which). CDR3 protein: CASSHTRLGYTF. The nucleotide sequence is given as TGTGCCAGCAGCCACACTCGGTTAGGCTACACCTTC.